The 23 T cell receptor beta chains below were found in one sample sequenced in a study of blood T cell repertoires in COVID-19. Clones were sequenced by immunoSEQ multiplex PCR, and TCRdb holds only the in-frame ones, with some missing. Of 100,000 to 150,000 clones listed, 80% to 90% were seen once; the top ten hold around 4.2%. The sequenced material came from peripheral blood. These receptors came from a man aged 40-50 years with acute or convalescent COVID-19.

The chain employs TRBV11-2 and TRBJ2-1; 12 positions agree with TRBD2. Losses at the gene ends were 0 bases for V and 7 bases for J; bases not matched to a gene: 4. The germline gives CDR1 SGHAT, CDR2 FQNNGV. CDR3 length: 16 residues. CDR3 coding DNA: TGTGCCAGCAGCTTAGATCTAGCGGGAGGGTCAAATGAGCAGTTCTTC. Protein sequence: CASSLDLAGGSNEQFF.

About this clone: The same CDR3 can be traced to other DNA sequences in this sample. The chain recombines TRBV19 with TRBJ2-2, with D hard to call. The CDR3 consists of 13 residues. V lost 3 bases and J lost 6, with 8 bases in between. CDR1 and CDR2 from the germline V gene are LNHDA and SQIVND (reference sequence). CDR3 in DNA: TGTGCCAGTAGTATCCGGTTTCCCGGGGAGCTGTTTTTT. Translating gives CASSIRFPGELFF.

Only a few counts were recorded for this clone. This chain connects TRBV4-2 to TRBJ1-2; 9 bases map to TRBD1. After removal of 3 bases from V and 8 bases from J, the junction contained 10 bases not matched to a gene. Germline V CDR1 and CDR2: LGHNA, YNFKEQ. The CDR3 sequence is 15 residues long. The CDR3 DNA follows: TGTGCCAGCAGCCACAGGACAGGGGACCCTGAGGGCTACACCTTC. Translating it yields CASSHRTGDPEGYTF.

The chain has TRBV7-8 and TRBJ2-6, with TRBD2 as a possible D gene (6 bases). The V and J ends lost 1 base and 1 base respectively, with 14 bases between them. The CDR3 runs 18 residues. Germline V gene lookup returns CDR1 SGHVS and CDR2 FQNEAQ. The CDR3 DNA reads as TGTGCCAGCAGCTTAGTTCCAAGGGCGGGGTCTGGGGCCAACGTCCTGACTTTC. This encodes CASSLVPRAGSGANVLTF.

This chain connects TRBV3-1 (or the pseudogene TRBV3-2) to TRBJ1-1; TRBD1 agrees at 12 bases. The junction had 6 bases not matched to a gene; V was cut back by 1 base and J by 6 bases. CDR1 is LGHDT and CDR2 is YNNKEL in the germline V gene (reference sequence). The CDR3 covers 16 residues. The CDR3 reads CASSQGAGTGGPEAFF. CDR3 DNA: TGTGCCAGCAGCCAAGGGGCGGGGACAGGGGGCCCTGAAGCTTTCTTT.

As DNA, the CDR3 is TGTGCCAGCAGCTCAGTCTCCACTGAAGCTTTCTTT. Translated, it gives CASSSVSTEAFF. J is TRBJ1-1 and V is TRBV7-8; D remains ambiguous. With 4 bases removed from V and 4 bases from J, the gap between germline ends came to 7 bases. CDR1 SGHVS and CDR2 FQNEAQ come from the germline V gene. The CDR3 length is 12 residues.

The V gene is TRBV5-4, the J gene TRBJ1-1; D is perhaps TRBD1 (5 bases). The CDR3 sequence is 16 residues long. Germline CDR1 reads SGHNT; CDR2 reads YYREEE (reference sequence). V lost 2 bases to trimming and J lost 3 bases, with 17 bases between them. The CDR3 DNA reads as TGTGCCAGCAGCTTTCGGCGGGGCGCGGTGGACACTGAAGCTTTCTTT. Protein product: CASSFRRGAVDTEAFF.

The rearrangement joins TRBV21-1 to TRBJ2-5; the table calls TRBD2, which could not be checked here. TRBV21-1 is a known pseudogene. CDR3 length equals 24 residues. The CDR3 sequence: CASSKLWGGLAGVQHGLGKETQYF. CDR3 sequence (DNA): TGTGCCAGCAGCAAACTCTGGGGTGGACTAGCGGGAGTCCAACATGGGTTGGGGAAAGAGACCCAGTACTTC.

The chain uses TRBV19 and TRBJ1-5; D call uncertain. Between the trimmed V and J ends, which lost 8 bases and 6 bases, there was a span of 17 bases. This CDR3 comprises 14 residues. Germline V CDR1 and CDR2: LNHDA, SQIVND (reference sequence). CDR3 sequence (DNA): TGTGCCAGTGTTATGAGCGGGGTAGTTCAGCCCCAGCATTTT. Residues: CASVMSGVVQPQHF. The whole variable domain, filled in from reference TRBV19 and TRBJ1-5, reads DGGITQSPKYLFRKEGQNVTLSCEQNLNHDAMYWYRQDPGQGLRLIYYSQIVNDFQKGDIAEGYSVSREKKESFPLTVTSAQKNPTAFYLCASVMSGVVQPQHFGDGTRLSIL.

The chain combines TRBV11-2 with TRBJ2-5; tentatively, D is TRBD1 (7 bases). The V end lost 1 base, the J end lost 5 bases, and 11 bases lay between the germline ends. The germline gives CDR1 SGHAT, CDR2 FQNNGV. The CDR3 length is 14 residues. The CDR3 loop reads CASSLGPGGETQYF. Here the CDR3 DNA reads TGTGCCAGCAGCTTAGGACCAGGGGGGGAGACCCAGTACTTC.

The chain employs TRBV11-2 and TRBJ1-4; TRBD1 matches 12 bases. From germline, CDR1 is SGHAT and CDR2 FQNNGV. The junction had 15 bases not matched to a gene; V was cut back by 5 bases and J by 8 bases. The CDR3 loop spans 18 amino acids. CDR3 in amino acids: CASSLIKPGQGADEKLFF. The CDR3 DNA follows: TGTGCCAGCAGCCTCATCAAACCGGGACAGGGGGCAGACGAAAAACTGTTTTTT.

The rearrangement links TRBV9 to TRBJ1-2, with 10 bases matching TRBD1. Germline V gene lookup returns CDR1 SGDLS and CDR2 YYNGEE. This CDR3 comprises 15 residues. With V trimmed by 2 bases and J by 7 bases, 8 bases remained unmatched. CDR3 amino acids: CASSVRDRGRGGYTF. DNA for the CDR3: TGTGCCAGCAGCGTCCGGGACAGGGGAAGAGGTGGCTACACCTTC.

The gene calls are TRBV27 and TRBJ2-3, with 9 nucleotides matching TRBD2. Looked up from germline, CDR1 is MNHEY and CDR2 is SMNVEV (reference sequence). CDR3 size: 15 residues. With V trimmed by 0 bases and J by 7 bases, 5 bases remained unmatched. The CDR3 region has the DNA TGTGCCAGCAGTTTATCTAGCGGGAGTCTATATACGCAGTATTTT. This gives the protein CASSLSSGSLYTQYF.

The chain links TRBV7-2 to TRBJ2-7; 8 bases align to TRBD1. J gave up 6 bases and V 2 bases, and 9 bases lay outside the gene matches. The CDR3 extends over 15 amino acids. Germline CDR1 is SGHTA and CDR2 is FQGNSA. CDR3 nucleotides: TGTGCCAGCAGCTTACCGGGACAGGTTAAAGTCGAGCAGTACTTC. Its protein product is CASSLPGQVKVEQYF.

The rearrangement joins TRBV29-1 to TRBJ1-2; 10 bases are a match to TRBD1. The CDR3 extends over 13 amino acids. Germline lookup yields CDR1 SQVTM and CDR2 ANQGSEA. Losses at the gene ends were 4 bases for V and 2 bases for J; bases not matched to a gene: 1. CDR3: CSVGDRGNYGYTF. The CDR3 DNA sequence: TGCAGCGTTGGGGACAGGGGAAACTATGGCTACACCTTC.

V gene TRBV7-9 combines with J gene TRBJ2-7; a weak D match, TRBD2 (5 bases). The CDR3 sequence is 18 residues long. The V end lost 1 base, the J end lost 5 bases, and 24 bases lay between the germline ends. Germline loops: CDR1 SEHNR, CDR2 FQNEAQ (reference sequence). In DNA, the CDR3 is TGTGCCAGCAGCTTAGTTGGAGCCCGGGGAAAAGGAAGGAACGAGCAGTACTTC. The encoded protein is CASSLVGARGKGRNEQYF.

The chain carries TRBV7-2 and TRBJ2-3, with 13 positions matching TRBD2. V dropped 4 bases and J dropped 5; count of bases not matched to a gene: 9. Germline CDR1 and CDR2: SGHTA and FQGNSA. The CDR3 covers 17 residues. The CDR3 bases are TGTGCCAGCAGCTCCCAAGGGGGACTAGCGGGGAAAGATACGCAGTATTTT. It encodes CASSSQGGLAGKDTQYF. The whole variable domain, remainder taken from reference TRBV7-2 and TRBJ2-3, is GAGVSQSPSNKVTEKGKDVELRCDPISGHTALYWYRQSLGQGLEFLIYFQGNSAPDKSGLPSDRFSAERTGGSVSTLTIQRTQQEDSAVYLCASSSQGGLAGKDTQYFGPGTRLTVL.

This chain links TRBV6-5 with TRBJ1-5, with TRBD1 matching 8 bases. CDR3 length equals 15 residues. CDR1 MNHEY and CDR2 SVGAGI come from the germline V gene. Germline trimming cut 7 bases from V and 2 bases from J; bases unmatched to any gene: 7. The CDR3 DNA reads TGTGCCAGCATATGGGAACAGGGGGGCAATCAGCCCCAGCATTTT. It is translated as CASIWEQGGNQPQHF.

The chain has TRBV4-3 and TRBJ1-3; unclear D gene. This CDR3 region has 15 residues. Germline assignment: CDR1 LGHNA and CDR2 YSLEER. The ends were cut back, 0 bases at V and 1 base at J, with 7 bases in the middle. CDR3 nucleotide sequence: TGCGCCAGCAGCCAAGATGGACTATCTGGAAACACCATATATTTT. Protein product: CASSQDGLSGNTIYF.

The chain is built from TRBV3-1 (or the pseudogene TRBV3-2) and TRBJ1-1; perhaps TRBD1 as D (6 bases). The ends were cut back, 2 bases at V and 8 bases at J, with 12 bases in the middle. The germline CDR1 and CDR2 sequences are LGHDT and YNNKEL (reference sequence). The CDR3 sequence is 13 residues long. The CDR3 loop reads CASSQRPTGEAFF. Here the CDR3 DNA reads TGTGCCAGCAGCCAACGGCCCACAGGGGAAGCTTTCTTT.

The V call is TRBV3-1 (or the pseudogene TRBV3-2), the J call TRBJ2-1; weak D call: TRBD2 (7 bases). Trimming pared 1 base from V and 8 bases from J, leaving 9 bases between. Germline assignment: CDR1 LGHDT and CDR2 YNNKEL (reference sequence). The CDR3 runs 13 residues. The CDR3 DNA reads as TGTGCCAGCAGCCAAGCGGGGGGCGATGAGCAGTTCTTC. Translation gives CASSQAGGDEQFF.

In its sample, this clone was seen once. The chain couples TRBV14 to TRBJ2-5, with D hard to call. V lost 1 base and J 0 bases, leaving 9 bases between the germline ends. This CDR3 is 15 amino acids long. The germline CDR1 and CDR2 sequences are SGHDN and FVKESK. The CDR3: CASSQGNYHQETQYF. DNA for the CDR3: TGTGCCAGCAGCCAAGGGAACTACCACCAAGAGACCCAGTACTTC.

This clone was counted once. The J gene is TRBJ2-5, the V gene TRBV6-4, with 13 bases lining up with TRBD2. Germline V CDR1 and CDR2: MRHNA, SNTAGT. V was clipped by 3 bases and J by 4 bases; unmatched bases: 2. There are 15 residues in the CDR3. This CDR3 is CASSETSGGLETQYF. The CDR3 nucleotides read TGTGCCAGCAGTGAGACTAGCGGGGGGCTAGAGACCCAGTACTTC.